This entry features one TCR beta chain sequence. Its cognate antigen is unknown. This specimen belongs to a study of T-cell reconstitution after alpha-beta-depleted transplantation in children. Study conclusions and caveats: Once a year had passed after transplant, T-cell counts and diversity came mostly from newly produced T cells. Alpha-beta T cells present about two months after transplant were reported to originate from several hundred expanded graft clones.

This sample's TCRbeta library carried unique molecular identifier barcodes. In TCRdb, the PCR reads were re-called with MiXCR into one record per CDR3 protein. Among about a million distinct CDR3 sequences listed, about 29% were seen once. The V gene's germline CDR1 is SGHRS and CDR2 YFSETQ. Trimming cost V 2 bases and J 0 bases, with 8 bases left between them. The CDR3 covers 14 residues. The chain combines TRBV5-1 with TRBJ1-1; D unclear. The TCR comes from a boy under two years old who had a stem cell transplant for SCID, so the T cells may come from the graft donor. The source material was PBMCs, mostly from graft donor cells, sampled 360 days after TCRalphabeta/CD19-depleted stem cell transplant. The CDR3 sequence is CASSFRELNTEAFF. The CDR3 nucleotides read TGCGCCAGCAGCTTTCGGGAATTGAACACTGAAGCTTTCTTT. Supplemented by reference TRBV5-1 and TRBJ1-1, the full variable domain reads KAGVTQTPRYLIKTRGQQVTLSCSPISGHRSVSWYQQTPGQGLQFLFEYFSETQRNKGNFPGRFSGRQFSNSRSEMNVSTLELGDSALYLCASSFRELNTEAFFGQGTRLTVV.